This entry concerns a single T cell receptor (beta chain). What it binds is not known. The source of the sample is a study of T cell responses to AZD1222 COVID-19 vaccine. Regarding the study as a whole: Mapped onto spike, vaccine-associated CD4 TCRs spanned it and were dominant at 160-218 and 743-854. Clonal diversity may have been underestimated, and the donors were mostly white British, with more females than males.

The repertoire was sequenced with immunoSEQ multiplex PCR; TCRdb's copy has only in-frame clones and lacks some. Counted here are around 100,000 clones, 70% to 90% occurring once; the ten biggest clones make up around 19%. This CDR3 region has 17 residues. Sequencing used peripheral blood, obtained on day 0 of AZD1222 vaccination. V gene TRBV21-1 combines with J gene TRBJ1-5; the table's D call, TRBD1, has no DNA check behind it. TRBV21-1 is listed as a pseudogene. The TCR was taken from an adult in good health. The CDR3 loop reads CASSQSCRDSPLPPQHF. In DNA, the CDR3 is TGTGCCAGCAGCCAGAGCTGCCGGGACAGTCCCCTTCCGCCCCAGCATTTT.